A single sample is the source of the 21 T cell receptor beta chains below, sequenced in a study of cytomegalovirus exposure and HLA in healthy donors. Produced via immunoSEQ multiplex PCR; TCRdb's table is partial and in-frame only. The sample lists roughly 180,000 clones; more than 75% were seen once. The sample consisted of PBMCs. The receptors here all came from a man aged 25 to 40 in good health and CMV-seropositive.

The V call is TRBV30, the J call TRBJ2-1; tentatively, D is TRBD2 (5 bases). V was cut by 3 bases and J by 4 bases, with 10 bases left in between. Germline V CDR1 and CDR2: GTSNPN, SVGIG (reference sequence). This CDR3 is 13 amino acids long. In nucleotides, the CDR3 is TGTGCCTGGAGCTGGACGGGGTACAATGAGCAGTTCTTC. Translation: CAWSWTGYNEQFF.

The rearrangement joins TRBV9 to TRBJ2-1; 8 bases are shared with TRBD2. CDR1 is SGDLS and CDR2 is YYNGEE in the germline V gene. The CDR3 sequence is 16 residues long. The ends lost 4 bases at V and 2 bases at J; junction bases unmatched: 8. The CDR3 region has the DNA TGTGCCAGCAGCCCAATAACGGGACTAGCCTACAATGAGCAGTTCTTC. Residues: CASSPITGLAYNEQFF. The full variable domain, in which reference TRBV9 and TRBJ2-1 provide the parts outside the CDR3, is DSGVTQTPKHLITATGQRVTLRCSPRSGDLSVYWYQQSLDQGLQFLIQYYNGEERAKGNILERFSAQQFPDLHSELNLSSLELGDSALYFCASSPITGLAYNEQFFGPGTRLTVL.

This chain joins TRBV28 and TRBJ1-1, with D hard to call. CDR1 MDHEN and CDR2 SYDVKM come from the germline V gene. The CDR3 is 14 amino acids. Trimming removed 2 bases from V and 0 bases from J, with 7 bases in between. CDR3 sequence: CASSLRQLNTEAFF. In DNA, the CDR3 is TGTGCCAGCAGTTTAAGGCAACTGAACACTGAAGCTTTCTTT.

This chain connects TRBV2 to TRBJ2-3; TRBD2 matches at 10 bases. This CDR3 region has 14 residues. CDR1 SNHLY and CDR2 FYNNEI come from the germline V gene. J lost 2 bases, V lost 7 bases, and 3 bases had no gene match. As DNA, the CDR3 is TGTGCCAGCACGACTAGCGGGTCCACAGATACGCAGTATTTT. The encoded protein is CASTTSGSTDTQYF.

The count of this clone is one. The genes are TRBV5-6 and TRBJ1-5; D is unclear. The length of the CDR3 is 13 residues. Per germline, CDR1 SGHDT and CDR2 YYEEEE. V lost 4 bases and J 3 bases, leaving 8 bases between the germline ends. Written as DNA, the CDR3 is TGTGCCAGCAGCATGTCCCCCAATCAGCCCCAGCATTTT. Translation: CASSMSPNQPQHF.

The chain recombines TRBV11-3 with TRBJ2-7, with D possibly called TRBD1 or TRBD2 (6 bases each). Trimming left V 6 bases short and J 3 bases short, with 18 bases between. Germline CDR1 reads SGHNT; CDR2 reads YENEEA. The CDR3 runs to 15 residues. The CDR3 spells CASRKTGSGGYEQYF. The DNA of the CDR3 is TGTGCCAGCAGAAAGACAGGTTCCGGGGGCTACGAGCAGTACTTC.

This clone appeared once. The chain couples TRBV5-5 to TRBJ2-2; TRBD1 aligns across 8 bases. This CDR3 spans 14 amino acids. Germline CDR1 and CDR2: SGHKS and YYEKEE (reference sequence). V shed 4 bases and J 6 bases; nucleotides not matched to a gene: 5. The CDR3 DNA is TGTGCCAGCAGCACGACAGGGGTTTCCGGGGAGCTGTTTTTT. The encoded protein is CASSTTGVSGELFF.

The V gene is TRBV7-9, the J gene TRBJ1-2; perhaps TRBD1 as D (5 bases). This CDR3 spans 15 amino acids. Germline V gives CDR1 SEHNR, CDR2 FQNEAQ (reference sequence). V was shortened by 0 bases and J by 4 bases, with 12 bases between the two germline ends. The CDR3 sequence: CASSLAGVWSYGYTF. As DNA, the CDR3 is TGTGCCAGCAGCTTAGCGGGGGTCTGGAGCTATGGCTACACCTTC.

The chain couples TRBV27 to TRBJ2-5, with 8 bases that match TRBD1. V lost 5 bases, J lost 4 bases, and 6 bases stayed unmatched. Germline-derived CDR1 and CDR2 are MNHEY and SMNVEV (reference sequence). This CDR3 region has 14 residues. CDR3 sequence (DNA): TGTGCCAGCAGTCCCACCACAGGGGGAGAGACCCAGTACTTC. Translating gives CASSPTTGGETQYF.

The chain has TRBV4-1 and TRBJ2-5, with D perhaps given as TRBD1 or TRBD2 (5 bases each). The V gene's germline CDR1 is MGHRA and CDR2 YSYEKL. The germline V and J ends were trimmed by 5 bases and 2 bases, with 18 bases remaining between them. The CDR3 runs to 16 residues. CDR3 residues: CASSGPGRKLQETQYF. CDR3 sequence (DNA): TGCGCCAGCAGCGGACCGGGACGGAAACTTCAAGAGACCCAGTACTTC.

The chain links TRBV7-9 to TRBJ2-7, with 7 bases fitting TRBD2. The CDR3 is 15 amino acids. The trim removed 5 bases at V and 0 bases at J, leaving 7 bases unmatched. Germline V gives CDR1 SEHNR, CDR2 FQNEAQ (reference sequence). CDR3 amino acids: CASSSGTLSSYEQYF. The CDR3 coding sequence is TGTGCCAGCAGCAGCGGGACTCTCAGCTCCTACGAGCAGTACTTC.

In its sample, this clone was seen once. J is TRBJ2-7 and V is TRBV25-1; 10 bases fit TRBD1. V shed 4 bases, J shed 2 bases, and the junction held 5 bases outside the gene matches. This CDR3 comprises 15 residues. The germline gives CDR1 MGHDK, CDR2 SYGVNS. CDR3 region: CASSAFGTGAYEQYF. The CDR3 DNA reads as TGTGCCAGCAGTGCTTTCGGGACAGGGGCCTACGAGCAGTACTTC.

The chain joins TRBV5-5 to TRBJ1-3; D uncertain. The CDR3 has 13 amino acids. V lost 5 bases and J lost 4, with 10 bases in between. CDR1 and CDR2 (germline): SGHKS, YYEKEE (reference sequence). The CDR3 DNA is TGTGCCAGCAGTTCCGGGGTGGGAAACACCATATATTTT. Translated: CASSSGVGNTIYF.

This sequence joins TRBV5-4 and TRBJ1-1, with D unresolved. This CDR3 spans 11 amino acids. Looked up from germline, CDR1 is SGHNT and CDR2 is YYREEE (reference sequence). Between the trimmed V and J ends, which lost 1 base and 8 bases, there was a span of 6 bases. The CDR3 sequence: CASSLLGEAFF. The CDR3, as DNA: TGTGCCAGCAGCTTGTTGGGGGAAGCTTTCTTT. Full variable domain (rest looked up from reference TRBV5-4 and TRBJ1-1): ETGVTQSPTHLIKTRGQQVTLRCSSQSGHNTVSWYQQALGQGPQFIFQYYREEENGRGNFPPRFSGLQFPNYSSELNVNALELDDSALYLCASSLLGEAFFGQGTRLTVV.

This clone was seen at least ten times. The chain joins TRBV4-1 to TRBJ2-7, with 13 bases fitting TRBD2. The length of the CDR3 is 17 residues. CDR1 MGHRA and CDR2 YSYEKL come from the germline V gene. The junction had 12 bases not matched to a gene; V was cut back by 2 bases and J by 8 bases. CDR3 in DNA: TGCGCCAGCAGCCAAATTGCGACTAGCGGGAGGCCTTACAAGCAGTACTTC. Protein: CASSQIATSGRPYKQYF.

CDR3 region: CASSQERGQDSPLHF. The CDR3 nucleotides are TGCGCCAGCAGCCAAGAGCGGGGGCAAGATTCACCCCTCCACTTT. This rearrangement joins TRBV4-3 to TRBJ1-6; D perhaps matches TRBD1 (6 bases). V lost 0 bases to trimming and J lost 8 bases, with 11 bases between them. Germline lookup yields CDR1 LGHNA and CDR2 YSLEER. The CDR3 contains 15 residues.

The sample holds a few counts of this clone. The chain is built from TRBV7-9 and TRBJ1-2, with 7 positions matching TRBD1. The trim removed 2 bases at V and 4 bases at J, leaving 10 bases unmatched. Germline V lookup: CDR1 SEHNR, CDR2 FQNEAQ (reference sequence). The CDR3 has 16 amino acids. In DNA, the CDR3 is TGTGCCAGCAGCTTAAGTCGCGGACAGGATGCCTATGGCTACACCTTC. Translating it yields CASSLSRGQDAYGYTF.

The chain uses TRBV5-1 and TRBJ2-7; tentative D call: TRBD2 (5 bases). V was pared by 8 bases and J by 2 bases, with 14 bases between. The CDR3 extends over 13 amino acids. Germline CDR1 SGHRS, CDR2 YFSETQ. CDR3 protein: CASSDDGTYEQYF. DNA for the CDR3: TGCGCCAGTTCTGACGACGGGACCTACGAGCAGTACTTC.

This clone was detected only a few times. The chain employs TRBV19 and TRBJ2-5; TRBD1 agrees at 10 bases. The CDR3 runs 13 residues. J was trimmed by 13 bases and V by 2 bases; bases with no gene match: 7. Looked up from germline, CDR1 is LNHDA and CDR2 is SQIVND (reference sequence). CDR3 in DNA: TGTGCCAGTAGTATAAGAAGAGGGACAGGGGTGTACTTC. Protein product: CASSIRRGTGVYF.

The chain employs TRBV2 and TRBJ2-3, with unresolved D. Between the trimmed V and J ends, which lost 3 bases and 0 bases, there was a span of 13 bases. The germline V gene encodes CDR1 SNHLY and CDR2 FYNNEI. The CDR3 spans 16 residues. The CDR3, as DNA: TGTGCCAGCAGTGACTTCTATGGTTCTAGCACAGATACGCAGTATTTT. This translates into CASSDFYGSSTDTQYF.

The chain recombines TRBV4-1 with TRBJ2-1; D gene unclear. V shed 1 base and J shed 2 bases, with 12 bases lying between them. Germline values: CDR1 MGHRA, CDR2 YSYEKL. The CDR3 is made up of 16 amino acids. CDR3 in amino acids: CASSQAQGVAYNEQFF. The CDR3 DNA is TGCGCCAGCAGCCAAGCTCAAGGAGTTGCCTACAATGAGCAGTTCTTC.